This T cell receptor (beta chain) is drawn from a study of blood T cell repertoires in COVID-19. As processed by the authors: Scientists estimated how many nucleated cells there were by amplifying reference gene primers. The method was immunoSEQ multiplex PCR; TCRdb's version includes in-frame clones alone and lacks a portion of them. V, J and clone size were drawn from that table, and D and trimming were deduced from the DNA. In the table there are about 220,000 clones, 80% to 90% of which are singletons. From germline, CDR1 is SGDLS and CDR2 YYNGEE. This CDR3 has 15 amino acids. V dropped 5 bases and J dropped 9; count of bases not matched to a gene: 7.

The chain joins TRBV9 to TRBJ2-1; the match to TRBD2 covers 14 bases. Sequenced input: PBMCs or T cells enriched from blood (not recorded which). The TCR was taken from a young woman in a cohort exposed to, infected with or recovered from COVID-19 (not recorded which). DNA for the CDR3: TGTGCCAGCAGAGAGCTGACTAGCGGGAGGGGTGAGCAGTTCTTC. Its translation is CASRELTSGRGEQFF.